This TCR beta chain comes out of a study of cytomegalovirus exposure and HLA in healthy donors. This PCR relied on a set of 60 Vbeta primers and 13 Jbeta primers. Sequenced by immunoSEQ multiplex PCR; TCRdb stores in-frame clones only, minus some. Among about 200,000 clones listed, around 83% were seen once. Regarding the study as a whole: About 87% or about 30% of the time was how often most TCR beta V segments were productive, according to an earlier analysis. Some V segments, including TRBV6-2 and TRBV6-3, were excluded as indistinguishable. Researchers reported in a later analysis that common viral pathogens appeared linked to several top clusters. At a 0.05 false discovery rate, a later analysis found over 15,000 TCR beta sequences to be associated with HLA alleles.

Trimming left V 1 base short and J 14 bases short, with 16 bases between. Germline values: CDR1 SGDLS, CDR2 YYNGEE. The CDR3 consists of 13 residues. Note on this clone: What it binds is not known.

This chain links TRBV9 with TRBJ2-1; D possibly corresponds to TRBD1 (5 bases). The sample comprised PBMCs. This clonotype was obtained from a girl aged 5-17 years in good health and CMV-seronegative. The CDR3 nucleotides are TGTGCCAGCAGCGTATCACCGCTAGGGGTGAAGTTCTTC. This gives the protein CASSVSPLGVKFF.